The sequence of this TCR beta chain was determined in a study of CD4 T cells in relation to SARS-CoV-2 and coronaviruses. This CDR3 comprises 15 residues. Trimming took 4 bases from V and 0 from J, leaving 10 bases between them. Germline V gene data show CDR1 as SGDLS and CDR2 as YYNGEE. Profiling relied on immunoSEQ multiplex PCR, and the TCRdb table lists in-frame clones only, not all of them. The repertoire holds about 21,000 clones, approximately 84% seen once, with about 17% in the top ten. The unexposed donors gave CD4+ T cells in 2011-2018, prior to COVID-19. CD4+ T cells were isolated from the cells after around eleven days of culture. This clone was found once. As yet, its antigen is unknown.

This rearrangement joins TRBV9 to TRBJ2-2, with D perhaps TRBD1 (5 bases). The origin of this receptor is a human donor in good health. The sample consisted of CD4+ T cells from PBMCs, cultured in vitro. The CDR3 spells CASSPQDTNTGELFF. The CDR3 region has the DNA TGTGCCAGCAGCCCCCAGGACACGAACACCGGGGAGCTGTTTTTT.